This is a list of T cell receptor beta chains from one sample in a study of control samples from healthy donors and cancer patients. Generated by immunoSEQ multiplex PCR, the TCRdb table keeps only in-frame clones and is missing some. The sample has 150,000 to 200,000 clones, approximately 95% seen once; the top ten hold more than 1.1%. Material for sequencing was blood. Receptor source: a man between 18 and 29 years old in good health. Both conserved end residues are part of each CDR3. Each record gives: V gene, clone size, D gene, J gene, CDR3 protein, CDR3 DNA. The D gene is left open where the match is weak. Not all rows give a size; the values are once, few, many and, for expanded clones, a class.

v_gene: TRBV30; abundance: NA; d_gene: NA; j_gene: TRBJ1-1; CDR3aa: CAWSTSTEAFF; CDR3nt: TGTGCCTGGAGTACGTCCACTGAAGCTTTCTTT
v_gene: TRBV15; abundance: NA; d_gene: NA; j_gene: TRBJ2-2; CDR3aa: CATSRASGELFF; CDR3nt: TGTGCCACCAGCAGAGCCTCAGGGGAGCTGTTTTTT
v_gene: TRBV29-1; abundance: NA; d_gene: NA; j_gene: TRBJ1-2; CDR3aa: CSVGPSMGPYYGYTF; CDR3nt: TGCAGCGTTGGACCTTCCATGGGTCCTTACTATGGCTACACCTTC
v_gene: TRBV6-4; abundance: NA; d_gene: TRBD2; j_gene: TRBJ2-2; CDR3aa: CASSPGLAATGELFF; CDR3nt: TGTGCCAGCAGTCCGGGACTAGCGGCGACCGGGGAGCTGTTTTTT
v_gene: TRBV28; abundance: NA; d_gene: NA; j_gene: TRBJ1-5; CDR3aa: CASSFGQLRNQPQHF; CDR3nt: TGTGCCAGCAGTTTCGGACAACTCCGCAATCAGCCCCAGCATTTT
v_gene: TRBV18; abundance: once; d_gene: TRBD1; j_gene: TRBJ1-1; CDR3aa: CASSPGTGITEAFF; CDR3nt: TGTGCCAGCTCACCAGGGACAGGGATCACTGAAGCTTTCTTT
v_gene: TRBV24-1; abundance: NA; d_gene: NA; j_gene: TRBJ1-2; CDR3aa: CATSRGPPLDYGYTF; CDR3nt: TGTGCCACCAGCCGGGGACCGCCGCTTGACTATGGCTACACCTTC
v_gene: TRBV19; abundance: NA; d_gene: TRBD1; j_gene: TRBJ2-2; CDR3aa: CASSVDRGRTGELFF; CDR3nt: TGTGCCAGTAGTGTGGACAGGGGGAGGACCGGGGAGCTGTTTTTT
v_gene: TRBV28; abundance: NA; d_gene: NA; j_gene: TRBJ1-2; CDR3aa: CASTLFDSYGYTF; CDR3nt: TGTGCCAGCACCTTATTCGACAGCTATGGCTACACCTTC
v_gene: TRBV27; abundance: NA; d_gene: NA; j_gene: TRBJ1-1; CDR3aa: CASSANRESRAFF; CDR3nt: TGTGCCAGCAGTGCGAACAGGGAAAGCCGGGCTTTCTTT
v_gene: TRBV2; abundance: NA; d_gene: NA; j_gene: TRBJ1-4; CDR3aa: CASSEQEKLFF; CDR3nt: TGTGCCAGCAGTGAACAAGAAAAACTGTTTTTT
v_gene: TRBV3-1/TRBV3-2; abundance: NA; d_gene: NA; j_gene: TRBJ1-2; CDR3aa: CASSQFERGYYGYTF; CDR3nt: TGTGCCAGCAGCCAATTTGAAAGGGGTTACTATGGCTACACCTTC
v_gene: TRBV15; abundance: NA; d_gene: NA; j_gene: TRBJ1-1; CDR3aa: CATSGDRNTEAFF; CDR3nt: TGTGCCACCAGCGGCGACAGGAACACTGAAGCTTTCTTT
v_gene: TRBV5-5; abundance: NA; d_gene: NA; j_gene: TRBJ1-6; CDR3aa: CATAARYNSPLHF; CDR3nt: TGTGCCACCGCCGCGAGGTATAATTCACCCCTCCACTTT
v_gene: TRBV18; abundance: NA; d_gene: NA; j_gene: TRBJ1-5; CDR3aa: CASSPSGGARYQPQHF; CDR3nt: TGTGCCAGCTCACCATCGGGGGGGGCGAGGTATCAGCCCCAGCATTTT
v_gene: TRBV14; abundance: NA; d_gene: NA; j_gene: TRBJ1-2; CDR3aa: CASSGTGQHYGYTF; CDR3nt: TGTGCCAGCAGCGGAACAGGGCAGCACTATGGCTACACCTTC
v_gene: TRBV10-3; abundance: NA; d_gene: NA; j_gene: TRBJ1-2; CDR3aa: CAIRPQEAFYGYTF; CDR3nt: TGTGCCATCAGGCCTCAGGAGGCGTTTTATGGCTACACCTTC
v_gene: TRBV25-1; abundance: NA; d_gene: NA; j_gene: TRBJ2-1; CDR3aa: CASSDPLGAGNEQFF; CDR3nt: TGTGCCAGCAGTGATCCGCTGGGGGCCGGAAATGAGCAGTTCTTC
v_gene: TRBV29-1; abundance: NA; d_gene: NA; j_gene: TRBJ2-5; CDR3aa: CSVGEGRETQYF; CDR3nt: TGCAGCGTTGGTGAGGGGAGGGAGACCCAGTACTTC
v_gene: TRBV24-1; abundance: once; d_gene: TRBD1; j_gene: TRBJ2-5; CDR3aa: CATSAVTGSGAKFQETQYF; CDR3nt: TGTGCCACCAGTGCCGTGACAGGGTCTGGAGCGAAGTTTCAAGAGACCCAGTACTTC
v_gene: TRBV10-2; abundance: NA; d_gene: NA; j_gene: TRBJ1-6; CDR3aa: CASSEGPWVTPLHF; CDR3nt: TGCGCCAGCAGTGAGGGACCCTGGGTAACACCCCTCCACTTT
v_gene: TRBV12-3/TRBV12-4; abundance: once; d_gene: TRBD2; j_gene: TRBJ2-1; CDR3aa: CATGLAGFNEQFF; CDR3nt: TGTGCCACCGGACTAGCGGGTTTCAATGAGCAGTTCTTC